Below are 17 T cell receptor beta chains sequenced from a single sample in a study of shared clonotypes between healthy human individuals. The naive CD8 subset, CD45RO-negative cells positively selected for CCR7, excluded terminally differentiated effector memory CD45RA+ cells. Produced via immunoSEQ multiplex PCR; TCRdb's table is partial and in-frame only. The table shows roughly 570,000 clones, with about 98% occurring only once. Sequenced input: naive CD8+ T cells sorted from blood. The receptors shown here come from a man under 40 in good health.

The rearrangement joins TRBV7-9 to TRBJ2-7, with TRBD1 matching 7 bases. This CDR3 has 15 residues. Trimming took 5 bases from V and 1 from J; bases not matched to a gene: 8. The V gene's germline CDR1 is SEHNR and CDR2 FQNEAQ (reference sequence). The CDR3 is CASSDREVGSYEQYF. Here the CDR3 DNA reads TGTGCCAGCAGCGACAGGGAAGTGGGATCCTACGAGCAGTACTTC. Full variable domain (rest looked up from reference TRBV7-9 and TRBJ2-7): DTGVSQNPRHKITKRGQNVTFRCDPISEHNRLYWYRQTLGQGPEFLTYFQNEAQLEKSRLLSDRFSAERPKGSFSTLEIQRTEQGDSAMYLCASSDREVGSYEQYFGPGTRLTVT.

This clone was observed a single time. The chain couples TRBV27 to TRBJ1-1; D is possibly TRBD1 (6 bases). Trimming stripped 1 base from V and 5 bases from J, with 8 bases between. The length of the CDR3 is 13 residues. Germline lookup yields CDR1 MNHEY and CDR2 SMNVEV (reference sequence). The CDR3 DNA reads TGTGCCAGCAGTTTATACAGGGATACTGAAGCTTTCTTT. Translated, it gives CASSLYRDTEAFF.

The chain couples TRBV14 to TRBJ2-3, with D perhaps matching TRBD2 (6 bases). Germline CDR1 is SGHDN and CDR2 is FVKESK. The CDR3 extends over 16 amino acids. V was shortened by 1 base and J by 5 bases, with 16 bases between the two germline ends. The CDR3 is CASSQVRDSLGDTQYF. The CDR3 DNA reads TGTGCCAGCAGCCAAGTGAGGGACTCCCTCGGAGATACGCAGTATTTT.

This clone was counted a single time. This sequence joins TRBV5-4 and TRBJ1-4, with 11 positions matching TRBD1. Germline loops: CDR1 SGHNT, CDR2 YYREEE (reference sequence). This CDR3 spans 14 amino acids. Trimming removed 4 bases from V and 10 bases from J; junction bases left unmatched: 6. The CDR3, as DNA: TGTGCCAGCAGCCTCGGACAGGGGGCAGGAAAACTGTTTTTT. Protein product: CASSLGQGAGKLFF. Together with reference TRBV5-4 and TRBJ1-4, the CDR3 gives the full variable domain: ETGVTQSPTHLIKTRGQQVTLRCSSQSGHNTVSWYQQALGQGPQFIFQYYREEENGRGNFPPRFSGLQFPNYSSELNVNALELDDSALYLCASSLGQGAGKLFFGSGTQLSVL.

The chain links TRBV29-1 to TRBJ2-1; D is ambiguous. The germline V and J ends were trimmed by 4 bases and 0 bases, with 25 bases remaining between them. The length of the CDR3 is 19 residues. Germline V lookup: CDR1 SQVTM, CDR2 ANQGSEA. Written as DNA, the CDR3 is TGCAGCGTTGGCGGTATACGACTCGAGGATTATGGCTCCTACAATGAGCAGTTCTTC. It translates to CSVGGIRLEDYGSYNEQFF.

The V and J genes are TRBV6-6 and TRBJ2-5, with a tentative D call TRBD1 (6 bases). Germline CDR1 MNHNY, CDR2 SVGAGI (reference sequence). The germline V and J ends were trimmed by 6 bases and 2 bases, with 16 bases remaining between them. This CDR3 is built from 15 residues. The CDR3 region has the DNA TGTGCCAGCAGCCCAACTCGGACAGTACAAGAGACCCAGTACTTC. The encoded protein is CASSPTRTVQETQYF.

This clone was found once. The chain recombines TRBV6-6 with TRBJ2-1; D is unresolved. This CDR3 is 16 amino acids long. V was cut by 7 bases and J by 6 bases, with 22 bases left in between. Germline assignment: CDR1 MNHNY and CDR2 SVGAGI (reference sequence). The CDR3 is CASNPGSAPRSNEQFF. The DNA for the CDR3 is TGTGCCAGCAATCCAGGATCGGCACCCCGATCCAATGAGCAGTTCTTC.

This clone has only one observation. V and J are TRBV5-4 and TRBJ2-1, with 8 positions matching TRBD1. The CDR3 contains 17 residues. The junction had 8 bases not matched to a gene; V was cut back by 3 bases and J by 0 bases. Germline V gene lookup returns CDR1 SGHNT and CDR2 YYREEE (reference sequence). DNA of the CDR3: TGTGCCAGCAGCTGGGACAGGTCATCGATCTCCTACAATGAGCAGTTCTTC. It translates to CASSWDRSSISYNEQFF.

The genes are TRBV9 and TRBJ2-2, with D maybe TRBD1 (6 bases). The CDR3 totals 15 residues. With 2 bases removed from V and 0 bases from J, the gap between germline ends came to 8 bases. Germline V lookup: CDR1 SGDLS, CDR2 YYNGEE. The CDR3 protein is CASSVGTSNTGELFF. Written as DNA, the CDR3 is TGTGCCAGCAGCGTGGGGACATCGAACACCGGGGAGCTGTTTTTT.

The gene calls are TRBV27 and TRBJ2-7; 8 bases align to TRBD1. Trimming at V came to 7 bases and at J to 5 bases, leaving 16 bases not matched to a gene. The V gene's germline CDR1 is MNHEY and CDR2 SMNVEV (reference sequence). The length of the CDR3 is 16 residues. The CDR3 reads CASMGSETGAWDEQYF. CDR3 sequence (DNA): TGTGCCAGCATGGGATCCGAGACAGGGGCATGGGACGAGCAGTACTTC.

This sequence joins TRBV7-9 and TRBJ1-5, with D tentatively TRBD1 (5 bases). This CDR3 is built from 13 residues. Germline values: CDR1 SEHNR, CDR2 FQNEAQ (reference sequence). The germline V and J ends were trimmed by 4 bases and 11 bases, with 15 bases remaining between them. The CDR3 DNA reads TGTGCCAGCAGCTCCCGAGGGGTAGAGACCCAGCATTTT. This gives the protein CASSSRGVETQHF.

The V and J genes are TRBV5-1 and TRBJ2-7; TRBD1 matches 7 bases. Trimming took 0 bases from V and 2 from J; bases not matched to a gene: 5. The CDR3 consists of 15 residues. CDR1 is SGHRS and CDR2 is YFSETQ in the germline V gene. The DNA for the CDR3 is TGCGCCAGCAGCTTGGACAGGGGAAAAGCCTACGAGCAGTACTTC. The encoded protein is CASSLDRGKAYEQYF.

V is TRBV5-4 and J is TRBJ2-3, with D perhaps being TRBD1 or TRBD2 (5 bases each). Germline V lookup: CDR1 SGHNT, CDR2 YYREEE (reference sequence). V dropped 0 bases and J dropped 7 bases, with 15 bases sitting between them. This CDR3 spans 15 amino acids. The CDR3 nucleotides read TGTGCCAGCAGCTTGGAACAGGAAGGGACGTATACGCAGTATTTT. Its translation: CASSLEQEGTYTQYF.

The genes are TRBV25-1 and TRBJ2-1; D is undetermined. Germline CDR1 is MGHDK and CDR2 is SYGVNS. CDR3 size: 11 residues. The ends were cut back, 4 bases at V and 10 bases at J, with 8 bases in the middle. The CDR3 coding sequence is TGTGCCAGCAGTGCCTCTAGGGAGCAGTTCTTC. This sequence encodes CASSASREQFF.

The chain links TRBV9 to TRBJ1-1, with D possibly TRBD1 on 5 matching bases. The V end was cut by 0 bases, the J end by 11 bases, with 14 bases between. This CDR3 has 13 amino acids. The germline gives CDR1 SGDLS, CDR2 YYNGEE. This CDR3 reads CASSVGSGTWAFF. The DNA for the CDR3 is TGTGCCAGCAGCGTAGGGTCAGGGACCTGGGCTTTCTTT. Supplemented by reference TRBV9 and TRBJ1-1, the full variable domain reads DSGVTQTPKHLITATGQRVTLRCSPRSGDLSVYWYQQSLDQGLQFLIQYYNGEERAKGNILERFSAQQFPDLHSELNLSSLELGDSALYFCASSVGSGTWAFFGQGTRLTVV.

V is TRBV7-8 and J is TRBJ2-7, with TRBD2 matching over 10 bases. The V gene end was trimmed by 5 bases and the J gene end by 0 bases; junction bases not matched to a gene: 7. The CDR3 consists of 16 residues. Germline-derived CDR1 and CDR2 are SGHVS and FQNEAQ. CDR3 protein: CASSRNSGGSSYEQYF. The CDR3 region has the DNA TGTGCCAGCAGCCGGAATAGCGGGGGGAGCTCCTACGAGCAGTACTTC.

This CDR3 reads CATRTDTQYF. CDR3 DNA sequence: TGTGCCACCCGCACAGATACGCAGTATTTT. V gene TRBV27 combines with J gene TRBJ2-3; D is unclear. Looked up from germline, CDR1 is MNHEY and CDR2 is SMNVEV (reference sequence). This CDR3 region has 10 residues. The V end lost 10 bases, the J end lost 1 base, and 3 bases lay between the germline ends.